This TCR beta chain originates from a study of OX40 agonist ivuxolimab in advanced cancers. Study overall: Every patient in dose escalation had hepatocellular carcinoma, melanoma, renal cell or head and neck cancer. Participants averaged about 60 years of age (range about 23 to 79) and were around 85% male. Points from the study as a whole: Expanded clones tended on average to be more numerous among CD8+ T cells than CD4+. Researchers did not determine the expanded peripheral T cells' antigen specificity.

The assay was immunoSEQ multiplex PCR, and TCRdb's table has in-frame clones only and misses some. The sample includes tens of thousands of clones, roughly 90% seen only once; the top ten take more than 8.5%. In the case of this clone: Its antigen is currently unknown.

The CDR3 is made up of 14 amino acids. CDR1 and CDR2 (germline): LNHDA, SQIVND (reference sequence). The V end lost 7 bases, the J end lost 4 bases, and 15 bases lay between the germline ends. V and J are TRBV19 and TRBJ2-3; no firm D call. This receptor was identified in an adult with an advanced solid tumor such as melanoma, head and neck, liver or kidney cancer. The material sequenced was CD4+ or CD8+ T cells sorted from blood, taken in a trial of the OX40 agonist ivuxolimab. CDR3 coding DNA: TGTGCCAGTACATTGGGGAAGAGCGCAGATACGCAGTATTTT. This gives the protein CASTLGKSADTQYF.